This T cell receptor (beta chain) was recorded in a study of blood T cell repertoires in COVID-19. Study at large: Samples taken during acute and convalescent COVID-19 were collected in the United States, Italy and Spain. T cells, B-cell-depleted T cells, or PBMCs provided the cDNA or gDNA that served as material.

CDR3 size: 15 residues. Germline V lookup: CDR1 SGHRS, CDR2 YFSETQ. The V gene lost 5 bases and the J gene lost 3 bases, with 16 bases spanning the gap. Original handling: Reference gene primer amplification yielded estimated nucleated cell counts. Profiled with immunoSEQ multiplex PCR; TCRdb holds only in-frame clones, not every one. From that table come the V and J calls and clone size; the DNA was used to work out D and trimming. The profile shows about 66,000 clones, around 84% of them singletons. V is TRBV5-1 and J is TRBJ2-3; D possibly corresponds to TRBD1 (5 bases). Specimen: peripheral blood. The TCR originated in a man aged 45-65 years with active COVID-19. The CDR3 DNA follows: TGCGCCAGCAGTTACCAGGGTCTGGCTACAGATACGCAGTATTTT. This sequence encodes CASSYQGLATDTQYF.